These 3 T cell receptor beta chains share one sample of origin, sequenced in a study of early T cells in non-severe SARS-CoV-2 infection. TCRdb fed the 5' RACE reads into MiXCR, producing one record per CDR3 protein. The sample holds nearly 45,000 distinct CDR3 sequences, 9.5% to 13% seen once. Sequencing used whole blood. The receptors stem from an adult who was a healthcare worker with PCR-confirmed SARS-CoV-2 infection or an uninfected control (not recorded which).

This clonotype was seen ten or more times. The rearrangement links TRBV9 to TRBJ2-6; D is unclear. The germline CDR1 and CDR2 sequences are SGDLS and YYNGEE. The CDR3 is made up of 17 amino acids. With 2 bases removed from V and 2 bases from J, the gap between germline ends came to 14 bases. CDR3: CASSVGSTPAGANVLTF. In nucleotides, the CDR3 is TGTGCCAGCAGCGTTGGCAGCACCCCTGCTGGGGCCAACGTCCTGACTTTC.

This clonotype was counted at least ten times. This chain uses TRBV12-3 or TRBV12-4 with TRBJ2-7; perhaps TRBD1 as D (6 bases). The CDR3 is 15 residues long. The germline V and J ends were trimmed by 6 bases and 0 bases, with 15 bases remaining between them. The CDR3 DNA is TGTGCCAGCAGCCGACAGGATCCGAGCTCCTACGAGCAGTACTTC. It encodes CASSRQDPSSYEQYF.

In this sample, this clonotype turned up many times. The genes are TRBV29-1 and TRBJ1-1, with 9 bases fitting TRBD1. With 6 bases clipped from V and 4 bases from J, the junction kept 6 bases outside the gene matches. The CDR3 totals 13 residues. Germline-derived CDR1 and CDR2 are SQVTM and ANQGSEA. The chain's CDR3 is CSVRGQGTTEAFF. The CDR3 DNA follows: TGCAGCGTCAGGGGACAGGGTACCACTGAAGCTTTCTTT.